This entry is about one T cell receptor beta chain. This clonotype showed up many times. The antigen it binds to is not known. Base qualities were left out, and no much larger clone turns up one base away. This sample was included in a study of T-cell reconstitution after alpha-beta-depleted transplantation in children listed by TCRdb under 2016. Concerning the study at large: Using TCR repertoire profiling, the study quantitatively followed how T-cell immune reconstitution unfolded in children after TCRalphabeta/CD19-depleted allogeneic hematopoietic cell transplantation. Broad study findings and their caveats: The frequencies of hyperexpanded clones fell over the following months, and after one year, T-cell counts and TCRbeta diversity were mostly attributed to newly produced T cells. The apparently early alphabetaT-cell count recovery about two months after transplant was reportedly dependent on only several hundred rapidly expanded clones derived from non-depleted graft cells. In some patients, the high TCRbeta diversity seen at day 60 was put down to recipient T cells and intrathymic progenitors that had survived conditioning.

Libraries were built with PCR. TCRdb lists the instrument as Illumina HiSeq 2500. TCR library preparation used molecular barcoding, with unique molecular identifiers applied to normalize quantification of the TCRbeta repertoire. The raw public data were reprocessed by TCRdb itself: fastp quality trimming at Q25, MiXCR clonotype calling, in-frame beta chains only. Rows with one shared CDR3 protein collapse into an entry with the most common genes and DNA. This sample holds fewer than 150,000 distinct CDR3 sequences; approximately 8.7% were observed only once. Clones ranked in the top ten supply about 24% of the sample. This specimen's treatment or condition label, interpreted: allogeneic hematopoietic cell transplantation with graft depleted of TCRalphabeta T cells and CD19 B cells. The children who served as transplant recipients had been given grafts of TCRalphabeta/CD19-depleted allogeneic hematopoietic cells.

V loses 4 bases at its end and J loses 7 bases; junction bases beyond the gene matches: 6. From a lookup of the germline V gene, CDR1 and CDR2 are SGHDT and YYEEEE. CDR3 length: 15 amino acids, cysteine to phenylalanine. Of the read, only the CDR3 DNA is kept; its 45 bases are in frame from base 1. Sequenced here: PBMCs, mostly from graft donor cells, sampled 180 days after TCRalphabeta/CD19-depleted stem cell transplant. The receptor's source is a girl under three years old who had a stem cell transplant for combined immunodeficiency, so the T cells may come from the graft donor. The sequence joins TRBV5-6 to TRBJ2-2; 11 bases in between match TRBD1. The nucleotide sequence is given as TGTGCCAGCAGCGGTGGGACAGGGGGAATCGGGGAGCTGTTTTTT. The translation is CASSGGTGGIGELFF.